This T cell receptor (beta chain) comes out of a study of control samples from healthy donors and cancer patients. This table comes from immunoSEQ multiplex PCR, and its TCRdb copy is limited to in-frame clones, with some not included. The sample gives some 130,000 clones, roughly 92% of which show up once; 5.5% is in the top ten. CDR1 is MNHEY and CDR2 is SVGAGI in the germline V gene. V lost 6 bases and J 0 bases, leaving 12 bases between the germline ends. This CDR3 spans 14 amino acids. Sequencing was carried out using blood. The sequence was obtained from a man aged 18 to 30 in good health. The chain is built from TRBV6-5 and TRBJ2-7; a weak D match, TRBD1 (6 bases). CDR3 amino acids: CASSQDRYSYEQYF. DNA of the CDR3: TGTGCCAGCAGCCAGGACAGATACTCCTACGAGCAGTACTTC.